The 13 T cell receptor beta chains listed next were all sequenced from one sample in a study of cytomegalovirus exposure and HLA in healthy donors. PCR was performed using 60 Vbeta and 13 Jbeta primers. Sequenced by immunoSEQ multiplex PCR; TCRdb stores in-frame clones only, minus some. The table has over 100,000 clones, approximately 76% seen once. The material sequenced was PBMCs. These receptor sequences come from a man between 35 and 55 years old in good health and CMV-seronegative.

The chain employs TRBV5-1 and TRBJ1-4; TRBD1 might be the D (5 bases). Trimming stripped 4 bases from V and 13 bases from J, with 11 bases between. Germline CDR1 reads SGHRS; CDR2 reads YFSETQ. This CDR3 is built from 11 residues. The CDR3 nucleotides read TGCGCCAGCAGCGGAACCGGGGGACTGTTTTTT. Its protein product is CASSGTGGLFF.

The CDR3 loop reads CASRRTEYEQYF. CDR3 DNA: TGCGCCAGCAGAAGGACTGAATACGAGCAGTACTTC. The chain carries TRBV10-2 and TRBJ2-7; perhaps TRBD2 as D (5 bases). The germline V gene encodes CDR1 WSHSY and CDR2 SAAADI. Trimming left V 6 bases short and J 4 bases short, with 10 bases between. The CDR3 covers 12 residues.

The chain recombines TRBV11-2 with TRBJ2-1; TRBD2 agrees at 8 bases. The CDR3 length is 15 residues. V dropped 5 bases and J dropped 4; count of bases not matched to a gene: 7. Germline V gene lookup returns CDR1 SGHAT and CDR2 FQNNGV. The CDR3, as DNA: TGTGCCAGCAGCCATGGCGGCGGGGGGTACAATGAGCAGTTCTTC. Translated: CASSHGGGGYNEQFF.

CDR3 amino acids: CASSFGGGADTQYF. CDR3 sequence (DNA): TGTGCCAGCAGCTTTGGGGGAGGTGCAGATACGCAGTATTTT. The chain couples TRBV7-2 to TRBJ2-3, with D tentatively TRBD2 (6 bases). The CDR3 is 14 amino acids. Per germline, CDR1 SGHTA and CDR2 FQGNSA. Trimming shortened V by 3 bases and J by 4 bases, and 11 bases separated the two germline ends.

The chain has TRBV10-2 and TRBJ1-1, with 8 bases that match TRBD1. Germline-derived CDR1 and CDR2 are WSHSY and SAAADI. The CDR3 extends over 15 amino acids. V lost 3 bases, J lost 0 bases, and 3 bases stayed unmatched. CDR3 bases: TGCGCCAGCAGTGACCGACAGGGGCTGAACACTGAAGCTTTCTTT. The encoded protein is CASSDRQGLNTEAFF.

The rearrangement links TRBV7-2 to TRBJ2-1, with a weak D call TRBD2 (5 bases). V was trimmed by 5 bases and J by 6 bases, leaving 8 bases between them. The CDR3 covers 12 residues. The germline gives CDR1 SGHTA, CDR2 FQGNSA. The CDR3 sequence: CASSGEFNEQFF. The CDR3 DNA follows: TGTGCCAGCAGCGGGGAGTTCAATGAGCAGTTCTTC.

The chain has TRBV4-2 and TRBJ2-1; 11 positions match TRBD2. V lost 4 bases, J lost 4 bases, and 6 bases stayed unmatched. There are 16 residues in the CDR3. Germline CDR1 LGHNA, CDR2 YNFKEQ. This CDR3 is CASSLGLADVYNEQFF. The CDR3, as DNA: TGTGCCAGCAGCCTGGGACTAGCGGATGTATACAATGAGCAGTTCTTC.

V gene TRBV4-1 combines with J gene TRBJ2-1; 9 nucleotides agree with TRBD1. V was clipped by 2 bases and J by 2 bases; unmatched bases: 4. The CDR3 consists of 16 residues. The germline CDR1 and CDR2 sequences are MGHRA and YSYEKL. For the CDR3, the DNA is TGCGCCAGCAGCCAAAAAGGGACAGGGCCCTACAATGAGCAGTTCTTC. Protein sequence: CASSQKGTGPYNEQFF.

The chain couples TRBV5-1 to TRBJ1-3; D call uncertain. CDR3 length: 13 residues. CDR1 SGHRS and CDR2 YFSETQ come from the germline V gene. The V and J ends lost 7 bases and 3 bases respectively, with 11 bases between them. The CDR3: CASGPGSGNTIYF. The CDR3 nucleotides are TGCGCCAGCGGCCCCGGGAGTGGAAACACCATATATTTT.

This chain uses TRBV4-1 with TRBJ2-1; D possibly corresponds to TRBD2 (6 bases). CDR3 length: 16 residues. Trimming removed 2 bases at V and 5 bases at J, with 16 bases between. Germline CDR1 MGHRA, CDR2 YSYEKL. In nucleotides, the CDR3 is TGCGCCAGCAGCCAACCGATAATTGGAGGGAACAATGAGCAGTTCTTC. Translation: CASSQPIIGGNNEQFF.

This chain uses TRBV30 with TRBJ1-2; D gene uncertain. There are 12 residues in the CDR3. Deletions cut 8 bases from V and 4 bases from J, with 14 bases between. In germline, CDR1 is GTSNPN, CDR2 SVGIG (reference sequence). The CDR3 nucleotides read TGTGCCCTACTTAATTCATTCTATGGCTACACCTTC. It encodes CALLNSFYGYTF.

The rearrangement joins TRBV4-3 to TRBJ1-1; D call uncertain. This CDR3 has 14 amino acids. Germline CDR1 is LGHNA and CDR2 is YSLEER. Trimming took 0 bases from V and 4 from J, leaving 9 bases between them. In DNA, the CDR3 is TGCGCCAGCAGCCAAGATGCGGCGGGCACTGAAGCTTTCTTT. Encoded protein: CASSQDAAGTEAFF.

This sequence joins TRBV7-2 and TRBJ1-6; D not certain. Germline V gene sequence: CDR1 SGHTA, CDR2 FQGNSA. CDR3 length: 13 amino acids. The V end was cut by 5 bases, the J end by 6 bases, with 8 bases between. DNA for the CDR3: TGTGCCAGCAGCCCTAAAAGTAATTCACCCCTCCACTTT. Protein product: CASSPKSNSPLHF. Combining the CDR3 with reference TRBV7-2 and TRBJ1-6 gives the whole variable domain GAGVSQSPSNKVTEKGKDVELRCDPISGHTALYWYRQSLGQGLEFLIYFQGNSAPDKSGLPSDRFSAERTGGSVSTLTIQRTQQEDSAVYLCASSPKSNSPLHFGNGTRLTVT.